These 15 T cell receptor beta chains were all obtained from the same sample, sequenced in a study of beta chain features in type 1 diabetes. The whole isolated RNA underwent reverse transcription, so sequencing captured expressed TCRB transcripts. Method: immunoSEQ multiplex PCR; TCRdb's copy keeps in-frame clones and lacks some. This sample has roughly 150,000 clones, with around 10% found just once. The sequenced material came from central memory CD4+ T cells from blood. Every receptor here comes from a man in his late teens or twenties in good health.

In DNA form, the CDR3 reads TGTGCCAGCAGCTGGGACGGCTCCTACGAGCAGTACTTC. It encodes CASSWDGSYEQYF. This sequence joins TRBV7-2 and TRBJ2-7; the D call may be TRBD1 or TRBD2 (5 bases each). Germline values: CDR1 SGHTA, CDR2 FQGNSA. The CDR3 spans 13 residues. Deletions cut 4 bases from V and 0 bases from J, with 7 bases between.

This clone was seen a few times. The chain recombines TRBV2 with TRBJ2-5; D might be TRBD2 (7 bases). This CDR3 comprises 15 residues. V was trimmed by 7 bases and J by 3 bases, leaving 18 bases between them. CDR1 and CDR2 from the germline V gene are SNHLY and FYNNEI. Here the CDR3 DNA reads TGTGCCAGCAACAGGGAGCGGGACTTTAAAGAGACCCAGTACTTC. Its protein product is CASNRERDFKETQYF.

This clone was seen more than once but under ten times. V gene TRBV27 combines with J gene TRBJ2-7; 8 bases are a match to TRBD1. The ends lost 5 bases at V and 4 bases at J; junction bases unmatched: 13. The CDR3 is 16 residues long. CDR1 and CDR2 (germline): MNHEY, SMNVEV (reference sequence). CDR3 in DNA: TGTGCCAGCAGTACTCTGATTCAGGGGGCGCTTTACGAGCAGTACTTC. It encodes CASSTLIQGALYEQYF.

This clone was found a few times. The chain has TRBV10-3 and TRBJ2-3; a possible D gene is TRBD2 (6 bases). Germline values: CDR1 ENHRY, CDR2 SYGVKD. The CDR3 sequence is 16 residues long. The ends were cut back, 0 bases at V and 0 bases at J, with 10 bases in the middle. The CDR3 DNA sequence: TGTGCCATCAGTGAGTCCGGGCGGGGCAGCACAGATACGCAGTATTTT. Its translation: CAISESGRGSTDTQYF.

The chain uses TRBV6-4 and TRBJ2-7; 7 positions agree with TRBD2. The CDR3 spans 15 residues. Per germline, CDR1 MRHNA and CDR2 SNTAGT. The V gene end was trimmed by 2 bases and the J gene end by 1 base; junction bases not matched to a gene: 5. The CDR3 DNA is TGTGCCAGCAGTGACACGGGGGGAGAGTCCTACGAGCAGTACTTC. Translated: CASSDTGGESYEQYF.

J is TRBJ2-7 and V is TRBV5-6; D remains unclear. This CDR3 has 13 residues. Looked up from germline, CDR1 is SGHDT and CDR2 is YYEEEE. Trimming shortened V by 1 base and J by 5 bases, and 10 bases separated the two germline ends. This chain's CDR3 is CASSLSGYDEQYF. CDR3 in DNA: TGTGCCAGCAGCTTGTCCGGGTACGACGAGCAGTACTTC. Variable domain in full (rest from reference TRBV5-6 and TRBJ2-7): DAGVTQSPTHLIKTRGQQVTLRCSPKSGHDTVSWYQQALGQGPQFIFQYYEEEERQRGNFPDRFSGHQFPNYSSELNVNALLLGDSALYLCASSLSGYDEQYFGPGTRLTVT.

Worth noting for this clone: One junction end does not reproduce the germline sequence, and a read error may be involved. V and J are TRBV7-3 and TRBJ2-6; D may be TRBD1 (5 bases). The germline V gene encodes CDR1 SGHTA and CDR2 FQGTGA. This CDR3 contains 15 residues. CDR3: CASSLTGPGANVLTF. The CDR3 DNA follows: TGTGCCAGCAGCCTAACAGGACCTGGGGCCAACGTCCTGACTTTC.

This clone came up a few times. Here the CDR3 reads CASARPASTDTQYF. CDR3 nucleotides: TGTGCCTCCGCACGGCCCGCTAGCACAGATACGCAGTATTTT. V gene TRBV7-2 combines with J gene TRBJ2-3; D uncertain. CDR3 length: 14 residues. The V end lost 11 bases, the J end lost 0 bases, and 15 bases lay between the germline ends. Looked up from germline, CDR1 is SGHTA and CDR2 is FQGNSA.

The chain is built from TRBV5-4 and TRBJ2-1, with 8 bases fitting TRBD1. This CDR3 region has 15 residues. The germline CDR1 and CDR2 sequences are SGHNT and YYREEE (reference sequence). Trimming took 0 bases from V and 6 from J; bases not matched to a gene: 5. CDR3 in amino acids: CASSLDQGQANEQFF. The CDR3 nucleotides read TGTGCCAGCAGCTTGGACCAGGGACAGGCCAATGAGCAGTTCTTC.

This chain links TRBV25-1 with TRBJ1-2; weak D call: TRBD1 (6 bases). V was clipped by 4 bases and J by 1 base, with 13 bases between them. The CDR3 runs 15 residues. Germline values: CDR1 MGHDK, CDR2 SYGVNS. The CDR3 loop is CASSVTGYGNYGYTF. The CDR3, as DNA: TGTGCCAGCAGTGTTACAGGGTATGGTAACTATGGCTACACCTTC.

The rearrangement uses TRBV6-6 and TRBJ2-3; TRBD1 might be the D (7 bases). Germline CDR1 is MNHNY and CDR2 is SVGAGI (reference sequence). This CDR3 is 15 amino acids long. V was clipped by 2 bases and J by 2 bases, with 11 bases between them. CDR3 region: CASSYAGQYTDTQYF. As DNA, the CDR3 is TGTGCCAGCAGTTACGCGGGACAGTACACAGATACGCAGTATTTT.

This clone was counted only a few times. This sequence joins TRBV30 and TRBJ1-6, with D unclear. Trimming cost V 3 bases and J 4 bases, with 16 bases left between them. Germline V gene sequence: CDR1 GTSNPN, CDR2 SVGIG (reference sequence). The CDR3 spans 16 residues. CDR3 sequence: CAWREGYLGYNSPLHF. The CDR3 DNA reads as TGTGCCTGGAGGGAAGGATATTTGGGATATAATTCACCCCTCCACTTT.

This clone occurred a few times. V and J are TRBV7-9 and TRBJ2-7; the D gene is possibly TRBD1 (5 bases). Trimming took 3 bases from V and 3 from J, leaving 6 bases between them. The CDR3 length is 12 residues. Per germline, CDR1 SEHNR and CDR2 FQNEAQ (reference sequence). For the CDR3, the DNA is TGTGCCAGCAGCTTGGACATCTACGAGCAGTACTTC. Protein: CASSLDIYEQYF.

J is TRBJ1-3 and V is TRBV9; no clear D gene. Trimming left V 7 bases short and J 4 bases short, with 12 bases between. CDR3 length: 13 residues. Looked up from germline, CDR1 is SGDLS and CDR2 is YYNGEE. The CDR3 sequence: CASQASRGNTIYF. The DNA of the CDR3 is TGTGCCAGCCAAGCCTCCCGGGGAAACACCATATATTTT.

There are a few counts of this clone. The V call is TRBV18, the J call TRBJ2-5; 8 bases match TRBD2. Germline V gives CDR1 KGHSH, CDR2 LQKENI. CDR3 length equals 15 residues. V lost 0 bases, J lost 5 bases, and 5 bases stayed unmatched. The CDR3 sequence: CASSPPSSGSETQYF. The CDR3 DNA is TGTGCCAGCTCACCACCCTCCAGCGGGAGTGAGACCCAGTACTTC.